The sequence of this T cell receptor beta chain was determined in a study of type 1 and type 2 diabetes patients. Study summary: The cohort mixed type 1 diabetes, type 2 diabetes and nondiabetic donors.

V lost 4 bases, J lost 6 bases, and 2 bases stayed unmatched. CDR3 length: 12 residues. Germline V gives CDR1 MNHEY, CDR2 SMNVEV (reference sequence). The PCR template was genomic DNA. A primer set of 30 forward and 13 reverse primers amplified the CDR3. TCRdb re-analysed the multiplex PCR reads in MiXCR, keeping a single row per CDR3 protein. The table lists 250,000 to 300,000 distinct CDR3 sequences, around 47% of them singletons. This sequence joins TRBV27 and TRBJ1-1, with 7 bases lining up with TRBD1. Material for sequencing was peripheral blood mononuclear cells (PBMCs). This TCR was recovered from a man aged 18-30 years with type 2 diabetes. CDR3 sequence (DNA): TGTGCCAGCAGTTCCCAGGGGGCTGAAGCTTTCTTT. Translated: CASSSQGAEAFF.